Described below is a single T cell receptor (beta chain) sequence and its context. Its cognate antigen is unknown. This record comes from a study of CD8+ T cells in alopecia areata. Points from the study as a whole: Lesional scalp displayed greater clonality than normal scalp, most notably in alopecia totalis/universalis. Mice gave a clearer picture of TCR sharing than patients did, possibly for HLA-related reasons.

Sorting of CD4+ and CD8+ T cells was performed on PBMCs. Between the trimmed V and J ends, which lost 5 bases and 1 base, there was a span of 20 bases. CDR1 SQVTM and CDR2 ANQGSEA come from the germline V gene. The length of the CDR3 is 16 residues. It was cDNA, reverse transcribed from extracted RNA, that served as the sequencing template. TCRdb's table, derived via immunoSEQ multiplex PCR, lists solely in-frame clones and lacks some. Of about 200,000 clones in the sample, roughly 50% were seen once. This receptor was taken from a human donor in good health. The chain combines TRBV29-1 with TRBJ2-5; D is undetermined. Sequenced sample: CD8+ T cells sorted from blood. This chain's CDR3 is CSVTPDIAGSQETQYF. The CDR3, as DNA: TGCAGCGTTACTCCCGACATTGCAGGTAGCCAAGAGACCCAGTACTTC. Using reference TRBV29-1 and TRBJ2-5 for the parts outside the CDR3, the full variable domain is SAVISQKPSRDICQRGTSLTIQCQVDSQVTMMFWYRQQPGQSLTLIATANQGSEATYESGFVIDKFPISRPNLTFSTLTVSNMSPEDSSIYLCSVTPDIAGSQETQYFGPGTRLLVL.